The 13 T cell receptor beta chains below were found in one sample sequenced in a study of cytomegalovirus exposure and HLA in healthy donors. This PCR relied on a set of 60 Vbeta primers and 13 Jbeta primers. The repertoire was sequenced with immunoSEQ multiplex PCR; TCRdb's copy has only in-frame clones and lacks some. The repertoire includes roughly 170,000 clones, roughly 70% of them detected once, and 1.5% sits in the top ten. Sequencing was performed on PBMCs. The receptors shown here come from a girl aged 10-17 years in good health and CMV-seronegative.

The V call is TRBV9, the J call TRBJ2-1; 14 bases fit TRBD2. The germline gives CDR1 SGDLS, CDR2 YYNGEE. The CDR3 has 20 amino acids. The V segment lost 0 bases and the J segment 9 bases; nucleotides outside the gene matches: 17. In nucleotides, the CDR3 is TGTGCCAGCAGCGTAGTTGGCGGGACTAGCGGGGGCCCCTTCGCGACTGAGCAGTTCTTC. Residues: CASSVVGGTSGGPFATEQFF. Using reference TRBV9 and TRBJ2-1 for the parts outside the CDR3, the full variable domain is DSGVTQTPKHLITATGQRVTLRCSPRSGDLSVYWYQQSLDQGLQFLIQYYNGEERAKGNILERFSAQQFPDLHSELNLSSLELGDSALYFCASSVVGGTSGGPFATEQFFGPGTRLTVL.

The rearrangement uses TRBV14 and TRBJ2-1; TRBD1 might be the D (5 bases). This CDR3 contains 13 residues. CDR1 is SGHDN and CDR2 is FVKESK in the germline V gene. The germline V and J ends were trimmed by 0 bases and 12 bases, with 12 bases remaining between them. CDR3 coding DNA: TGTGCCAGCAGCCAAGACTCACTTCAGGGGCAGTTCTTC. Protein product: CASSQDSLQGQFF.

V gene TRBV7-3 combines with J gene TRBJ1-6; D is uncertain. The CDR3 has 13 residues. From germline, CDR1 is SGHTA and CDR2 FQGTGA. Between the trimmed V and J ends, which lost 4 bases and 11 bases, there was a span of 12 bases. CDR3 in amino acids: CASSSREGTPLHF. As DNA, the CDR3 is TGTGCCAGCAGCTCCCGGGAGGGAACACCCCTCCACTTT. Looking up the rest from reference TRBV7-3 and TRBJ1-6 gives the full variable domain: GAGVSQTPSNKVTEKGKYVELRCDPISGHTALYWYRQSLGQGPEFLIYFQGTGAADDSGLPNDRFFAVRPEGSVSTLKIQRTERGDSAVYLCASSSREGTPLHFGNGTRLTVT.

This rearrangement joins TRBV4-1 to TRBJ2-7, with D perhaps matching TRBD1 (5 bases). The V end was cut by 0 bases, the J end by 8 bases, with 14 bases between. The CDR3 totals 14 residues. CDR1 and CDR2 from the germline V gene are MGHRA and YSYEKL. CDR3 DNA: TGCGCCAGCAGCCAAGATAGAGTATTGGGGCAGCAGTACTTC. It yields the protein CASSQDRVLGQQYF.

This clone was recorded only once. The rearrangement joins TRBV19 to TRBJ2-3, with 9 nucleotides matching TRBD2. Germline V gene data show CDR1 as LNHDA and CDR2 as SQIVND (reference sequence). The CDR3 spans 14 residues. The trim removed 10 bases at V and 2 bases at J, leaving 7 bases unmatched. CDR3 loop: CATRRGGFTDTQYF. CDR3 sequence (DNA): TGTGCCACCCGGCGGGGGGGATTCACAGATACGCAGTATTTT.

CDR3 nucleotides: TGTGCCAGCAGCCCCGGGGGATCCGGGGAGCTGTTTTTT. It translates to CASSPGGSGELFF. The chain is built from TRBV7-8 and TRBJ2-2; the D gene is possibly TRBD2 (6 bases). The CDR3 runs 13 residues. Germline CDR1 SGHVS, CDR2 FQNEAQ. Trimming pared 5 bases from V and 6 bases from J, leaving 10 bases between.

The chain has TRBV6-4 and TRBJ2-7, with 16 bases fitting TRBD2. From germline, CDR1 is MRHNA and CDR2 SNTAGT. This CDR3 contains 17 residues. Germline trimming cut 8 bases from V and 3 bases from J; bases unmatched to any gene: 10. The CDR3 DNA sequence: TGTGCCAGCCCGCCCGGGACTAGCGGGGGGGCCGACTACGAGCAGTACTTC. It codes for CASPPGTSGGADYEQYF.

The rearrangement uses TRBV18 and TRBJ2-1; D might be TRBD1 (6 bases). The V and J ends lost 6 bases and 3 bases respectively, with 12 bases between them. Looked up from germline, CDR1 is KGHSH and CDR2 is LQKENI. The length of the CDR3 is 14 residues. Here the CDR3 DNA reads TGTGCCAGCTCCCTATCCAGGGGCTACAATGAGCAGTTCTTC. It yields the protein CASSLSRGYNEQFF. Looking up the rest from reference TRBV18 and TRBJ2-1 gives the full variable domain: NAGVMQNPRHLVRRRGQEARLRCSPMKGHSHVYWYRQLPEEGLKFMVYLQKENIIDESGMPKERFSAEFPKEGPSILRIQQVVRGDSAAYFCASSLSRGYNEQFFGPGTRLTVL.

The chain employs TRBV5-4 and TRBJ2-1; 10 bases align to TRBD2. Germline values: CDR1 SGHNT, CDR2 YYREEE (reference sequence). CDR3 length: 16 amino acids. V lost 4 bases to trimming and J lost 1 base; unmatched junction nucleotides: 5. The CDR3 loop reads CASSVSAGGSYNEQFF. CDR3 DNA sequence: TGTGCCAGCAGCGTCTCAGCGGGGGGGTCCTACAATGAGCAGTTCTTC.

The CDR3 loop is CASRGQVPYEQYF. In nucleotides, the CDR3 is TGTGCCAGCAGAGGACAGGTACCCTACGAGCAGTACTTC. This chain uses TRBV6-1 with TRBJ2-7, with 7 bases that match TRBD1. V shed 6 bases, J shed 2 bases, and the junction held 4 bases outside the gene matches. Germline assignment: CDR1 MNHNS and CDR2 SASEGT. The CDR3 covers 13 residues.

The rearrangement uses TRBV5-6 and TRBJ2-3; tentatively, D is TRBD1 (6 bases). CDR3 size: 13 residues. CDR1 is SGHDT, CDR2 YYEEEE, per germline. V was shortened by 4 bases and J by 11 bases, with 17 bases between the two germline ends. CDR3 coding DNA: TGTGCCAGCAGCGAGGCCACAGGGAAACTGCAGTATTTT. Protein product: CASSEATGKLQYF.

The CDR3 region is CASSQPTGAATDTQYF. The CDR3 coding sequence is TGTGCCAGCAGCCAGCCGACAGGGGCGGCCACAGATACGCAGTATTTT. This rearrangement joins TRBV5-6 to TRBJ2-3; the match to TRBD1 covers 8 bases. This CDR3 has 16 amino acids. The V gene's germline CDR1 is SGHDT and CDR2 YYEEEE. With 4 bases clipped from V and 2 bases from J, the junction kept 9 bases outside the gene matches.

As regards this clone: The junction departs from the called germline gene at one end, perhaps through a read error. The J gene is TRBJ1-4, the V gene TRBV4-1; 10 bases match TRBD1. This CDR3 region has 14 residues. Germline V gene sequence: CDR1 MGHRA, CDR2 YSYEKL. CDR3 coding DNA: TGCGCCAGCAGCGAACCGGGACAGGGGAGGAATCGTAGTTTT. Protein product: CASSEPGQGRNRSF.